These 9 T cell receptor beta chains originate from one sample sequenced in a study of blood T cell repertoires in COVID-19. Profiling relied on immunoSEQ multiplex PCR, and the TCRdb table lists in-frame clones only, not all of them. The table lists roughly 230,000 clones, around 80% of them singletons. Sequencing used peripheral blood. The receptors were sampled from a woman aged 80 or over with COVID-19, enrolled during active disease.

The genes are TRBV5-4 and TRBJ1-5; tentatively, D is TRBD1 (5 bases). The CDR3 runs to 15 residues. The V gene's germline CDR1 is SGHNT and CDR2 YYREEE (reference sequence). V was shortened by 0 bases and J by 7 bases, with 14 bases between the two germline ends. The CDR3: CASSLEPTDQQPQHF. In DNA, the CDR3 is TGTGCCAGCAGCTTGGAGCCGACAGATCAACAGCCCCAGCATTTT.

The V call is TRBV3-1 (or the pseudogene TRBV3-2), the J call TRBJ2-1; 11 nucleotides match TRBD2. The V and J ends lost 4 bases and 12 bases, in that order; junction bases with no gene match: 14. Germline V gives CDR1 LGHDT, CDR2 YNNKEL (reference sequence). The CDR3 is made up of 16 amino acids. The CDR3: CASSPSSGRPETRQFF. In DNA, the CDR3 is TGTGCCAGCAGCCCGTCTAGCGGGAGGCCGGAAACGAGGCAGTTCTTC.

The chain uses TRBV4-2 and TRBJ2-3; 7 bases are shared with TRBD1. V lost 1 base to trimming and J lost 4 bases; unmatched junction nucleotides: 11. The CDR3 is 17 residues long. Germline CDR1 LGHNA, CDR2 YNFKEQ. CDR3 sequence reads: CASSQGDRLGSSDTQYF. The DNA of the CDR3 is TGTGCCAGCAGCCAAGGGGACAGACTGGGGTCGTCAGATACGCAGTATTTT.

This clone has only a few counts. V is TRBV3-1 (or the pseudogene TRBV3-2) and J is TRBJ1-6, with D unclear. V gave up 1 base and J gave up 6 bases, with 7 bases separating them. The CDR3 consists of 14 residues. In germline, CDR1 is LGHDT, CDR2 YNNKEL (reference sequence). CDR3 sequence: CASSQVFSNSPLHF. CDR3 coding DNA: TGTGCCAGCAGCCAAGTTTTCAGTAATTCACCCCTCCACTTT.

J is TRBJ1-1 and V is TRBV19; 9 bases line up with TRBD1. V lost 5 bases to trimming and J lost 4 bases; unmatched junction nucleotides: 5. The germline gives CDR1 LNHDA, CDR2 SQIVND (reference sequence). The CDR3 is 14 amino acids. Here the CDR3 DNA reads TGTGCCAGTAGTCCCCGGGACAGGGTCACTGAAGCTTTCTTT. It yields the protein CASSPRDRVTEAFF.

CDR3 amino acids: CASSQGKSTGELFF. The CDR3 coding sequence is TGTGCCAGCTCTCAGGGGAAGAGCACCGGGGAGCTGTTTTTT. The chain employs TRBV18 and TRBJ2-2; tentative D call: TRBD1 (6 bases). CDR3 length equals 14 residues. The V end was cut by 6 bases, the J end by 4 bases, with 12 bases between. Germline CDR1 and CDR2: KGHSH and LQKENI.

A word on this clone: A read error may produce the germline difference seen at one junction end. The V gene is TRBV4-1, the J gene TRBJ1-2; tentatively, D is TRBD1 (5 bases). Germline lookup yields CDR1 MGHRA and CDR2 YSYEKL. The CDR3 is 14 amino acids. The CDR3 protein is CASSQDPDNYGHTF. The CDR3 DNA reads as TGCGCCAGCAGCCAAGATCCGGACAACTATGGCCACACCTTC.

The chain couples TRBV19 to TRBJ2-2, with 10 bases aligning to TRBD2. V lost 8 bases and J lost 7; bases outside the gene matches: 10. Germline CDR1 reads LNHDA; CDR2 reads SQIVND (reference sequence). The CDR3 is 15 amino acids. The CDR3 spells CASLSGGAYNGELFF. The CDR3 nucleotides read TGTGCCAGTTTGAGCGGGGGGGCCTACAACGGGGAGCTGTTTTTT.

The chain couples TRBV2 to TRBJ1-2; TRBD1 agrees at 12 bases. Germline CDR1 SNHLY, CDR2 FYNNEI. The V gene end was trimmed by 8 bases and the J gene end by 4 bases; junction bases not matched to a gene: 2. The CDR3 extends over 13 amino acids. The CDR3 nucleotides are TGTGCCAGCGGGGGACAGGGGGCCTATGGCTACACCTTC. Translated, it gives CASGGQGAYGYTF.